This TCR beta chain came from a study of T-cell memory formation after mild COVID-19. This clonotype was seen a few times. Its cognate antigen is unknown. The CDR3 consists of 14 residues. Looked up from germline, CDR1 is MGHDK and CDR2 is SYGVNS. Trimming cost V 4 bases and J 0 bases, with 6 bases left between them. MiXCR was run by TCRdb on the 5' RACE reads, yielding one entry per CDR3 protein. The table records some 300,000 distinct CDR3 sequences, about 20% of them present only once. Overall study findings and caveats: Cross-reactive memory appears to have joined, as suggested by some responding clones showing up in pre-infection memory.

The receptor was isolated from a man between 18 and 35 years old who had mild COVID-19 (a few samples of this study predate the infection). Cell type and time point are not known. The J gene is TRBJ2-2, the V gene TRBV25-1; a weak D match, TRBD2 (6 bases). Material: PBMCs or a T cell subset sorted from them (not recorded which). The CDR3 DNA reads as TGTGCCAGCAGTGGGGGGGCGAACACCGGGGAGCTGTTTTTT. This gives the protein CASSGGANTGELFF.